A selection of T cell receptor beta chains follows, all from one sample in a study of T-cell reconstitution after alpha-beta-depleted transplantation in children. TCRdb reanalysed the PCR reads using MiXCR and keeps one entry per CDR3 protein. The profile shows 900,000 or so distinct CDR3 sequences, around 15% of them singletons. The sample consisted of PBMCs, mostly from graft donor cells, taken 360 days after TCRalphabeta/CD19-depleted stem cell transplant. The receptors were gathered from a male patient aged 10 to 17 who had a stem cell transplant for acute lymphoblastic leukemia, so the T cells may come from the graft donor. Both conserved end residues are part of each CDR3.

J,V,CDR3
TRBJ2-3,TRBV7-9,CASSSLGSGRATDTQYF
TRBJ2-1,TRBV19,CASSTVAGGSYNEQFF
TRBJ2-3,TRBV12-3/TRBV12-4,CASSPGTSGSYSTDTQYF
TRBJ2-6,TRBV5-1,CASSSGRDLLGANVLTF
TRBJ2-7,TRBV19,CASSTFGTSGYEQYF
TRBJ2-7,TRBV11-1,CASSPRTSSFSYEQYF
TRBJ2-7,TRBV6-2/TRBV6-3,CASSYSPALRYEQYF
TRBJ2-7,TRBV20-1,CSAWPGLAALYEQYF
TRBJ2-1,TRBV3-1,CASSLEYDLVPHNEQFF
TRBJ2-6,TRBV10-3,CAIMPDRAPSPSGANVLTF
TRBJ2-1,TRBV9,CASSPNSGYNEQFF
TRBJ1-1,TRBV12-3/TRBV12-4,CASSFGGFEAFF
TRBJ2-1,TRBV3-1,CASSPPTGPEQFF
TRBJ1-5,TRBV2,CASSGQGSNQPQHF
TRBJ2-2,TRBV5-1,CASTSLGGNFRTGELFF
TRBJ1-5,TRBV9,CASDRQVSNQPQHF
TRBJ1-1,TRBV4-1,CASSQGQGRYTEAFF
TRBJ2-7,TRBV6-5,CASSYSRTGFSEQYF
TRBJ1-5,TRBV12-3/TRBV12-4,CASSLGIRQGYSNQPQHF
TRBJ2-1,TRBV5-1,CASSLPSGQFYNEQFF
TRBJ2-1,TRBV28,CASSFPSGSSGRSLLNEQFF
TRBJ2-5,TRBV5-1,CASRLAGPQETQYF
TRBJ2-1,TRBV5-1,CASRPRVGSYNEQFF
TRBJ1-2,TRBV9,CASSVEPRGNGYTF
TRBJ2-1,TRBV4-1,CASSQAEQTSGYNEQFF
TRBJ2-3,TRBV7-6,CASSLAAPWREGGTQYF
TRBJ2-7,TRBV29-1,CSVGEAPYEQYF